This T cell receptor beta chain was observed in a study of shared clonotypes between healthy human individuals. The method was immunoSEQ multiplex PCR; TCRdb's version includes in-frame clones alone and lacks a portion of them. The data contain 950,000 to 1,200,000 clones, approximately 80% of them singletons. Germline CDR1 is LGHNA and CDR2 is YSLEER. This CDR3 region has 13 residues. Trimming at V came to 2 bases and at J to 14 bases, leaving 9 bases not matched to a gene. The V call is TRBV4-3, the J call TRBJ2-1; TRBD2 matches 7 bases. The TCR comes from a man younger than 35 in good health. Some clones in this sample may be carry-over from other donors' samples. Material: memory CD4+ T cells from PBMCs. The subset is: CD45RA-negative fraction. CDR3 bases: TGCGCCAGCAGCCAAACGACCGAGGGAGGGGAGTTCTTC. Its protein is CASSQTTEGGEFF.